This TCR beta chain was sequenced for a study of T cell responses to AZD1222 COVID-19 vaccine. The data were produced by immunoSEQ multiplex PCR, yet TCRdb's version contains in-frame clones alone and is incomplete. The sample yields about 130,000 clones, 92% seen once. In germline, CDR1 is KGHDR, CDR2 SFDVKD. The length of the CDR3 is 13 residues. V dropped 3 bases and J dropped 10 bases, with 14 bases sitting between them. This clone was detected a few times. Its antigen is still unknown. Broader study findings: The sample set comprised mostly white British donors with more females, and clonal diversity was possibly underestimated. A rise in Spike-specific TCR breadth and depth followed two AZD1222 doses.

The V gene is TRBV24-1, the J gene TRBJ1-1; D may be TRBD1 (5 bases). This specimen consisted of peripheral blood, obtained on day 0 of AZD1222 vaccination. This TCR derives from an adult in good health. The CDR3 sequence is CATSDPGQKRAFF. As DNA, the CDR3 is TGTGCCACCAGTGATCCCGGACAAAAACGAGCTTTCTTT.